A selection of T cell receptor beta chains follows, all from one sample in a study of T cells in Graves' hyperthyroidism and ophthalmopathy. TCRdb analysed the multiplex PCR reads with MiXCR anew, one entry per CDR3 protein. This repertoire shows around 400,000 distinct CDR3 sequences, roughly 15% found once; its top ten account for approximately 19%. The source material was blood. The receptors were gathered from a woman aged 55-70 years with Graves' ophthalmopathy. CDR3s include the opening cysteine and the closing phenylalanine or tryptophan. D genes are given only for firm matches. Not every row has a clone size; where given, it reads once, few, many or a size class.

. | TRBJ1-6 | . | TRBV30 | CAWSVRENSPLHF | TGTGCCTGGAGTGTCAGGGAAAATTCACCCCTCCACTTT
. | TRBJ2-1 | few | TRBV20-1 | CSALVNEQFF | TGCAGTGCTCTTGTCAATGAGCAGTTCTTC
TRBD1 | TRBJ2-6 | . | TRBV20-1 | CSALDRARGANVLTF | TGCAGTGCACTGGACAGGGCGAGGGGGGCCAACGTCCTGACTTTC
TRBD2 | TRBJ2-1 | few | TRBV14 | CASSPWGLGSPGEQFF | TGTGCCAGCAGCCCTTGGGGACTAGGGTCGCCAGGTGAGCAGTTCTTC
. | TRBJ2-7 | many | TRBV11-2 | CASSLGDRYEQYF | TGTGCCAGCAGCTTAGGTGACAGATACGAGCAGTACTTC
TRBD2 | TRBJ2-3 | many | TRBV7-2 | CASSLRASGRADTQYF | TGTGCCAGCAGCTTAAGGGCTAGCGGGAGGGCAGATACGCAGTATTTT
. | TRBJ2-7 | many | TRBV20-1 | CSARERPRGGAAAYEQYF | TGCAGTGCTAGAGAACGCCCTCGGGGTGGAGCGGCAGCCTACGAGCAGTACTTC
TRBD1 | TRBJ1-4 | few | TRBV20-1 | CSAWDRVNEKLFF | TGCAGTGCCTGGGACAGAGTTAATGAAAAACTGTTTTTT
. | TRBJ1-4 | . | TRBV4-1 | CASSQIRDSNEKLFF | TGCGCCAGCAGCCAAATCCGGGACTCAAATGAAAAACTGTTTTTT
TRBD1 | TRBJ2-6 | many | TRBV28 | CASSSGTGGSGANVLTF | TGTGCCAGCAGTTCAGGGACAGGGGGGTCCGGGGCCAACGTCCTGACTTTC
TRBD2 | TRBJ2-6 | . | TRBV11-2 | CASSLTLLAGAGANVLTF | TGTGCCAGCAGCTTAACGTTACTAGCGGGAGCTGGGGCCAACGTCCTGACTTTC
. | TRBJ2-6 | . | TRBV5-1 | CASSWGPFGANVLTF | TGCGCCAGCAGCTGGGGACCGTTTGGGGCCAACGTCCTGACTTTC
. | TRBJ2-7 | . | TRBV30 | CAGMYGRGSYEQYF | TGTGCCGGGATGTACGGCAGGGGATCCTACGAGCAGTACTTC
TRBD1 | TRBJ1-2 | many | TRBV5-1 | CASSPGQGANYGYTF | TGCGCCAGCAGCCCCGGACAGGGGGCGAACTATGGCTACACCTTC
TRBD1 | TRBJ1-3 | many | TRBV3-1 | CASSLRQGGDTIYF | TGTGCCAGCAGCCTCCGACAGGGAGGGGACACCATATATTTT
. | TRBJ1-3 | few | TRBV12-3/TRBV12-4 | CASSHNRQDGNTIYF | TGTGCCAGCAGCCACAACCGACAGGACGGAAACACCATATATTTT
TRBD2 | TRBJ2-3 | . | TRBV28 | CASISGREGRGDTQYF | TGTGCCAGCATCTCGGGGCGGGAGGGCCGGGGAGATACGCAGTATTTT
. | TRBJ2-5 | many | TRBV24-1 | CATSEHGPRETQYF | TGTGCCACCAGTGAACATGGGCCGAGGGAGACCCAGTACTTC
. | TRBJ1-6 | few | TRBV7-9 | CASSLFPNSPLHF | TGTGCCAGCAGCTTATTTCCCAATTCACCCCTCCACTTT
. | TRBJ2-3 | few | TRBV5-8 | CASSFGGAQYF | TGTGCCAGCAGCTTCGGAGGGGCGCAGTATTTT